These 6 T cell receptor beta chains share one sample of origin, sequenced in a study of beta chain features in type 1 diabetes (dated by TCRdb to about 2018). The receptor library was made with the immunoSEQ multiplex PCR assay. The entire isolated RNA was reverse transcribed using the High Capacity cDNA Reverse Transcription Kit, and thus expressed TCRB transcripts were sequenced. Sourced from immuneACCESS, this table was stored by TCRdb with only in-frame sequences that have V and J called. A share of the clones is absent; for the studies checked, an unresolved V gene accounts for under half, and the remainder has no known explanation. The sample records just over 150,000 clones, approximately 12% of which are singletons. Around 2.1% of the sample comes from the top ten. The sample was central memory CD4+ T cells from blood. The source of these receptors is a man between 18 and 35 years old in good health.

This clone was seen at least ten times. V and J are TRBV7-2 and TRBJ1-2, with a weak D call TRBD1 (6 bases). The CDR3 runs to 15 residues. The germline V gene encodes CDR1 SGHTA and CDR2 FQGNSA. The germline V and J ends were trimmed by 5 bases and 8 bases, with 21 bases remaining between them. The CDR3, as DNA: TGTGCCAGCAGCCCCCGGGCCTTTTTTACAGGGGGCTACACCTTC. Protein product: CASSPRAFFTGGYTF.

CDR3 protein: CASSSETSYETQYF. CDR3 DNA: TGCGCCAGCAGCTCCGAGACTAGTTACGAGACCCAGTACTTC. The rearrangement links TRBV5-1 to TRBJ2-5, with D perhaps matching TRBD2 (6 bases). V was shortened by 3 bases and J by 5 bases, with 14 bases between the two germline ends. Germline values: CDR1 SGHRS, CDR2 YFSETQ. This CDR3 region has 14 residues.

This chain links TRBV11-2 with TRBJ2-7; 7 bases agree with TRBD1. J gave up 5 bases and V 9 bases, and 13 bases lay outside the gene matches. Germline V gives CDR1 SGHAT, CDR2 FQNNGV. The CDR3 sequence is 14 residues long. The CDR3 nucleotides read TGTGCCAGTTTATTGACAGGGACCAACCACGAGCAGTACTTC. This gives the protein CASLLTGTNHEQYF.

This clone has a handful of counts. The gene calls are TRBV4-2 and TRBJ2-3; 13 bases map to TRBD2. The CDR3 has 17 residues. CDR1 LGHNA and CDR2 YNFKEQ come from the germline V gene. Losses at the gene ends were 8 bases for V and 0 bases for J; bases not matched to a gene: 8. CDR3 amino acids: CASRRLAGGRSTDTQYF. CDR3 sequence (DNA): TGTGCCAGCCGTCGACTAGCGGGGGGCCGGAGCACAGATACGCAGTATTTT.

The chain combines TRBV9 with TRBJ2-2, with a possible D match to TRBD1 (6 bases). The V end was cut by 0 bases, the J end by 3 bases, with 12 bases between. The CDR3 totals 16 residues. From germline, CDR1 is SGDLS and CDR2 YYNGEE. The CDR3 loop is CASSVAWGQDTGELFF. In DNA, the CDR3 is TGTGCCAGCAGCGTAGCGTGGGGACAAGACACCGGGGAGCTGTTTTTT. Looking up the rest from reference TRBV9 and TRBJ2-2 gives the full variable domain: DSGVTQTPKHLITATGQRVTLRCSPRSGDLSVYWYQQSLDQGLQFLIQYYNGEERAKGNILERFSAQQFPDLHSELNLSSLELGDSALYFCASSVAWGQDTGELFFGEGSRLTVL.

V and J are TRBV2 and TRBJ2-3; D perhaps matches TRBD2 (6 bases). Germline V gene sequence: CDR1 SNHLY, CDR2 FYNNEI. The V and J ends lost 10 bases and 7 bases respectively, with 18 bases between them. The CDR3 runs 13 residues. CDR3 amino acids: CANRRGVANTQYF. The CDR3, as DNA: TGTGCCAACAGGCGGGGAGTAGCAAATACGCAGTATTTT.